Listed here are 22 T cell receptor beta chains from one sample, sequenced in a study of Graves' ophthalmopathy and Graves' hyperthyroidism. The authors amplified TCR beta CDR3 regions, and they did so from RNA transcripts for repertoire sequencing. RT-PCR with HTBI primers came first, then second-round multiplex PCR. A single record per CDR3 protein comes from TCRdb applying MiXCR to the multiplex PCR reads. In the table there are 350,000 to 400,000 distinct CDR3 sequences, 15% of which are singletons. Sequencing input: peripheral blood. All receptors come from a woman in her late teens or twenties with stable Graves' hyperthyroidism.

The J gene is TRBJ2-5, the V gene TRBV12-3 or TRBV12-4; 9 bases are shared with TRBD2. This CDR3 comprises 14 residues. J was trimmed by 4 bases and V by 6 bases; bases with no gene match: 6. CDR3 protein: CASRTSGQIETQYF. DNA for the CDR3: TGTGCCAGCAGGACTAGCGGACAGATAGAGACCCAGTACTTC.

This clonotype was seen many times. The V and J genes are TRBV27 and TRBJ2-7; tentatively, D is TRBD2 (5 bases). The ends were cut back, 2 bases at V and 2 bases at J, with 7 bases in the middle. CDR1 MNHEY and CDR2 SMNVEV come from the germline V gene (reference sequence). This CDR3 region has 13 residues. CDR3 nucleotides: TGTGCCAGCAGTTTACGGAGGACCTACGAGCAGTACTTC. This translates into CASSLRRTYEQYF.

This chain uses TRBV6-1 with TRBJ2-5, with D unclear. V lost 4 bases to trimming and J lost 5 bases, with 11 bases between them. The germline V gene encodes CDR1 MNHNS and CDR2 SASEGT. This CDR3 has 13 amino acids. The CDR3 region is CASSVEARETQYF. In DNA, the CDR3 is TGTGCCAGCAGTGTTGAAGCGCGGGAGACCCAGTACTTC.

This rearrangement joins TRBV15 to TRBJ1-5; the match to TRBD1 covers 9 bases. CDR3 size: 18 residues. V was clipped by 1 base and J by 5 bases; unmatched bases: 12. The germline V gene encodes CDR1 LNHNV and CDR2 YYDKDF (reference sequence). This CDR3 is CATSRVGTGRRYYQPQHF. The CDR3 DNA is TGTGCCACCAGCAGAGTAGGGACAGGGCGCCGGTACTATCAGCCCCAGCATTTT.

This clonotype was picked up many times. V is TRBV20-1 and J is TRBJ1-2; weak D call: TRBD1 (5 bases). The CDR3 is 12 residues long. Trimming shortened V by 6 bases and J by 7 bases, and 15 bases separated the two germline ends. Germline V gives CDR1 DFQATT, CDR2 SNEGSKA (reference sequence). The CDR3 bases are TGCAGTGCCCTGACAGAACTGTCTGGCTACACCTTC. This translates into CSALTELSGYTF.

This clonotype was recorded many times. One end of the junction is discordant with germline, which a read error may explain. V and J are TRBV6-2 or TRBV6-3 and TRBJ1-1, with D uncertain. The V gene's germline CDR1 is MNHEY and CDR2 SVGEGT. The CDR3 is 13 residues long. The CDR3 reads CASRGVSYTDAFF. CDR3 in DNA: TGTGCCAGCAGGGGAGTCAGTTACACTGATGCTTTCTTT.

This clonotype showed up just a few times. A much more abundant neighbour one base away suggests this may be a read error. The CDR3 end shows no conserved phenylalanine or tryptophan, and so a read error is likely. The chain uses TRBV27 and TRBJ1-2; 8 bases map to TRBD1. Germline CDR1 reads MNHEY; CDR2 reads SMNVEV (reference sequence). The CDR3 runs to 18 residues. V lost 3 bases and J lost 8; bases outside the gene matches: 20. For the CDR3, the DNA is TGTGCCAGCAGTTTCCGTTCCCCAGGACAGGGAAGAGGGGAAGGCTACACCGTC. Translation gives CASSFRSPGQGRGEGYTV.

This clonotype appeared many times. The V gene is TRBV6-5, the J gene TRBJ1-1; 8 bases match TRBD1. V lost 6 bases to trimming and J lost 6 bases; unmatched junction nucleotides: 9. In germline, CDR1 is MNHEY, CDR2 SVGAGI. There are 14 residues in the CDR3. CDR3 sequence reads: CASRYTGGESEAFF. CDR3 DNA: TGTGCCAGCAGGTATACAGGGGGGGAATCTGAAGCTTTCTTT.

This clonotype came up many times. This chain joins TRBV6-2 or TRBV6-3 and TRBJ1-1; D is unclear. Germline V gives CDR1 MNHEY, CDR2 SVGEGT. V shed 7 bases and J shed 5 bases, with 11 bases lying between them. This CDR3 contains 12 residues. The CDR3 sequence is CASIETGTEAFF. CDR3 nucleotide sequence: TGTGCCAGCATTGAGACTGGGACTGAAGCTTTCTTT.

This clonotype was detected only a few times. The chain recombines TRBV29-1 with TRBJ2-7, with 9 positions matching TRBD2. Trimming cost V 1 base and J 5 bases; bases outside gene matches: 12. Germline V lookup: CDR1 SQVTM, CDR2 ANQGSEA. The CDR3 is 16 residues long. The CDR3, as DNA: TGCAGCGTTGAAGGGGAGCGGGGGGCGGCCCCTGACGAGCAGTACTTC. Amino acids: CSVEGERGAAPDEQYF.

This clonotype was picked up many times. The genes are TRBV24-1 and TRBJ2-7; D possibly corresponds to TRBD2 (5 bases). V lost 6 bases and J lost 6, with 14 bases in between. Germline assignment: CDR1 KGHDR and CDR2 SFDVKD. The CDR3 totals 13 residues. CDR3 sequence reads: CATSSNGRGEQYF. The CDR3 region has the DNA TGTGCCACCAGTTCAAACGGACGGGGCGAGCAGTACTTC.

This clonotype was detected ten times or more. The V gene is TRBV27, the J gene TRBJ2-5; no firm D call. V was cut by 5 bases and J by 3 bases, with 10 bases left in between. The CDR3 is 13 residues long. The germline gives CDR1 MNHEY, CDR2 SMNVEV (reference sequence). CDR3 sequence (DNA): TGTGCCAGCAGTCCCCAAAACGAAGAGACCCAGTACTTC. Protein sequence: CASSPQNEETQYF.

This clonotype has a handful of counts. The chain is built from TRBV20-1 and TRBJ2-6; TRBD2 is a possible D gene (5 bases). Looked up from germline, CDR1 is DFQATT and CDR2 is SNEGSKA (reference sequence). V was cut by 3 bases and J by 2 bases, with 14 bases left in between. The CDR3 extends over 16 amino acids. This CDR3 reads CSASSLRDTGANVLTF. In DNA, the CDR3 is TGCAGTGCTAGTTCCCTTCGGGATACTGGGGCCAACGTCCTGACTTTC.

This clonotype appeared a few times. The chain joins TRBV20-1 to TRBJ2-7; the match to TRBD2 covers 7 bases. Losses at the gene ends were 0 bases for V and 9 bases for J; bases not matched to a gene: 8. Germline V lookup: CDR1 DFQATT, CDR2 SNEGSKA (reference sequence). This CDR3 spans 13 amino acids. The CDR3 nucleotides read TGCAGTGCTAGAGACCGGGACTATGGTGGGCAGTACTTC. Translation: CSARDRDYGGQYF.

This clonotype was seen repeatedly, ten times or more. V gene TRBV11-2 combines with J gene TRBJ1-2; possible D gene TRBD1, 6 bases. This CDR3 comprises 13 residues. Trimming stripped 1 base from V and 13 bases from J, with 16 bases between. CDR1 is SGHAT, CDR2 FQNNGV, per germline. DNA for the CDR3: TGTGCCAGCAGCTTAGTATACACAGGGATTGGCACCTTC. It translates to CASSLVYTGIGTF. Together with reference TRBV11-2 and TRBJ1-2, the CDR3 gives the full variable domain: EAGVAQSPRYKIIEKRQSVAFWCNPISGHATLYWYQQILGQGPKLLIQFQNNGVVDDSQLPKDRFSAERLKGVDSTLKIQPAKLEDSAVYLCASSLVYTGIGTFGSGTRLTVV.

This clonotype was seen many times. This rearrangement joins TRBV12-3 or TRBV12-4 to TRBJ2-4, with TRBD1 as a possible D gene (6 bases). The CDR3 is 15 residues long. Trimming removed 2 bases at V and 6 bases at J, with 14 bases between. DNA of the CDR3: TGTGCCAGCAGTTTAAGGGGGTTAACTACAAACATTCAGTACTTC. Protein sequence: CASSLRGLTTNIQYF.

This clonotype was seen repeatedly, ten times or more. The chain recombines TRBV28 with TRBJ1-1; D call uncertain. This CDR3 is built from 13 residues. Germline CDR1 and CDR2: MDHEN and SYDVKM. Trimming stripped 2 bases from V and 5 bases from J, with 9 bases between. This chain's CDR3 is CASSLGRWTEAFF. CDR3 bases: TGTGCCAGCAGTTTAGGGAGGTGGACTGAAGCTTTCTTT.

This clonotype was picked up many times. The chain carries TRBV29-1 and TRBJ1-2, with D possibly being TRBD1 (5 bases). The V end lost 5 bases, the J end lost 6 bases, and 16 bases lay between the germline ends. Germline-derived CDR1 and CDR2 are SQVTM and ANQGSEA. This CDR3 is built from 13 residues. Written as DNA, the CDR3 is TGCAGCGTTAAGGACAAGCCACCTGATGGCTACACCTTC. It is translated as CSVKDKPPDGYTF.

Concerning this clonotype itself: This may come from a read error, since a much larger clone is one base off. V and J are TRBV12-3 or TRBV12-4 and TRBJ2-7; perhaps TRBD2 as D (6 bases). The CDR3 consists of 17 residues. Trimming removed 6 bases from V and 2 bases from J, with 23 bases in between. The CDR3 spells CASSLVKTGGDPYEQYF. Here the CDR3 DNA reads TGTGCCAGCAGCCTAGTTAAGACTGGCGGGGACCCCTACGAGCAGTACTTC.

The J gene is TRBJ2-2, the V gene TRBV11-3; 8 nucleotides align to TRBD2. After removal of 5 bases from V and 3 bases from J, the junction contained 5 bases not matched to a gene. Germline CDR1 reads SGHNT; CDR2 reads YENEEA. CDR3 length: 15 amino acids. The CDR3 is CASSPAGGYTGELFF. In DNA form, the CDR3 reads TGTGCCAGCAGCCCGGCGGGGGGCTACACCGGGGAGCTGTTTTTT.

This clonotype occurred many times. This sequence joins TRBV25-1 and TRBJ2-7, with a tentative D call TRBD2 (6 bases). Trimming removed 4 bases at V and 2 bases at J, with 18 bases between. This CDR3 has 16 amino acids. Germline-derived CDR1 and CDR2 are MGHDK and SYGVNS. CDR3 in amino acids: CASSAETSRGAYEQYF. CDR3 DNA sequence: TGTGCCAGCAGTGCCGAAACTAGCAGAGGAGCCTACGAGCAGTACTTC.

This clonotype was counted ten times or more. The chain links TRBV19 to TRBJ1-1, with D unresolved. This CDR3 region has 12 residues. Per the germline V gene, CDR1 is LNHDA and CDR2 is SQIVND (reference sequence). V was shortened by 8 bases and J by 0 bases, with 7 bases between the two germline ends. The CDR3 region is CASGRMNTEAFF. The CDR3 coding sequence is TGTGCCAGTGGCAGGATGAACACTGAAGCTTTCTTT.